This TCR beta chain emerged from a study of Graves' ophthalmopathy and Graves' hyperthyroidism. Whole-study results and caveats: The model predicted ophthalmopathy progression with about 70% sensitivity and approximately 72% specificity. Clonotypes were expanded in thyroid at above 0.001 frequency, and most also appeared in blood.

For this clonotype: The antigen is not known.

TCR beta CDR3 regions were amplified from RNA transcripts. The first-round RT-PCR employed HTBI primers together with the Qiagen OneStep RT-PCR kit. A multiplex PCR was then performed as the second round. TCRdb independently ran MiXCR on the multiplex PCR reads; one entry per CDR3 protein. The sample shows approximately 700,000 distinct CDR3 sequences, roughly 41% of them seen only once. Deletions cut 2 bases from V and 5 bases from J, with 9 bases between. The CDR3 is 13 amino acids. Germline lookup yields CDR1 LNHNV and CDR2 YYDKDF (reference sequence). V is TRBV15 and J is TRBJ2-5; D is perhaps TRBD2 (5 bases). Sequenced sample: peripheral blood. The sequence came from an adult man with Graves' ophthalmopathy. The DNA of the CDR3 is TGTGCCACCAGCAGATTAGCGATCGAGACCCAGTACTTC. It codes for CATSRLAIETQYF. The full variable domain, its missing parts supplied by reference TRBV15 and TRBJ2-5, is DAMVIQNPRYQVTQFGKPVTLSCSQTLNHNVMYWYQQKSSQAPKLLFHYYDKDFNNEADTPDNFQSRRPNTSFCFLDIRSPGLGDTAMYLCATSRLAIETQYFGPGTRLLVL.